A selection of T cell receptor beta chains follows, all from one sample in a study of blood T cell repertoires in COVID-19. Sequencing used immunoSEQ multiplex PCR; TCRdb keeps in-frame clones, though not all of them. The top ten hold approximately 6.2% of the sample, which has about 200,000 clones, roughly 89% seen once. Sequenced material: peripheral blood. These receptors all stem from a man aged 55 to 69 who had recovered from COVID-19. CDR3s include the opening cysteine and the closing phenylalanine or tryptophan. A D gene is named only where the DNA matches it firmly. The size entry is marked missing in some rows and otherwise reads once, few, many or a size class.

>NA|TRBJ1-2|TRBD1|TRBV28
CASSLGTGGGGYGYTF
TGTGCCAGCAGTTTGGGGACAGGGGGAGGTGGCTATGGCTACACCTTC
>NA|TRBJ2-3|NA|TRBV30
CAWSVLDDTQYF
TGTGCCTGGAGTGTACTAGATGATACGCAGTATTTT
>once|TRBJ2-7|TRBD1|TRBV6-5
CATTGDRDLSEQYF
TGTGCCACAACCGGGGACAGGGATTTGTCCGAGCAGTACTTC
>NA|TRBJ1-1|TRBD1|TRBV6-5
CASSYEGTGAAFF
TGTGCCAGCAGTTACGAGGGGACAGGTGCAGCTTTCTTT
>few|TRBJ2-7|NA|TRBV12-3/TRBV12-4
CASSGASSYEQYF
TGTGCCAGCAGTGGTGCCAGCTCCTACGAGCAGTACTTC
>few|TRBJ1-3|NA|TRBV6-5
CASSYTGGSGNTIYF
TGTGCCAGCAGTTACACCGGGGGATCTGGAAACACCATATATTTT
>NA|TRBJ2-5|NA|TRBV3-1/TRBV3-2
CASSQDRETQYF
TGTGCCAGCAGCCAAGATCGAGAGACCCAGTACTTC
>NA|TRBJ2-2|NA|TRBV6-5
CAASGNTGELFF
TGTGCCGCTTCGGGGAACACCGGGGAGCTGTTTTTT
>NA|TRBJ2-1|NA|TRBV18
CASSPPQGTYNEQFF
TGTGCCAGCTCACCACCCCAGGGAACCTACAATGAGCAGTTCTTC
>NA|TRBJ1-2|TRBD1|TRBV18
CASSPSGQGDYGYTF
TGTGCCAGCTCACCATCCGGACAGGGAGACTATGGCTACACCTTC
>NA|TRBJ2-2|NA|TRBV5-1
CASSLSSNTGELFF
TGCGCCAGCAGCTTGTCCAGTAACACCGGGGAGCTGTTTTTT
>NA|TRBJ1-1|NA|TRBV27
CASSLRWGGSTEAFF
TGTGCCAGCAGTTTAAGATGGGGCGGGAGCACTGAAGCTTTCTTT
>many|TRBJ2-3|TRBD2|TRBV6-5
CASRGLAGGPDTQYF
TGTGCCAGCAGGGGACTAGCGGGAGGGCCGGATACGCAGTATTTT
>NA|TRBJ2-2|NA|TRBV13
CASSLQAGVELFF
TGTGCCAGCAGCTTGCAGGCAGGCGTGGAGCTGTTTTTT
>NA|TRBJ2-1|TRBD1|TRBV5-4
CASSSRTGGDEQFF
TGTGCCAGCAGCTCTCGGACAGGGGGGGATGAGCAGTTCTTC
>NA|TRBJ2-4|TRBD2|TRBV6-1
CASSETLRRGASAAKNIQYF
TGTGCCAGCAGTGAAACATTGAGGCGGGGGGCGAGCGCAGCCAAAAACATTCAGTACTTC
>NA|TRBJ1-2|NA|TRBV19
CASSQDSYHGYTF
TGTGCCAGTAGCCAAGACAGTTACCATGGCTACACCTTC
>NA|TRBJ1-5|NA|TRBV18
CASSPPLSNQPQHF
TGTGCCAGCTCACCTCCACTGAGCAATCAGCCCCAGCATTTT
>NA|TRBJ1-1|NA|TRBV5-1
CASSLAGSLGTFF
TGCGCCAGCAGCTTGGCCGGGAGCCTCGGGACTTTCTTT
>once|TRBJ2-1|TRBD1|TRBV4-1
CASSQVGTGAISDNEQFF
TGCGCCAGCAGCCAAGTGGGGACAGGGGCCATCTCTGACAATGAGCAGTTCTTC
>NA|TRBJ2-1|NA|TRBV9
CASSAPRGKVVNEQFF
TGTGCCAGCAGCGCCCCCCGGGGAAAGGTAGTCAATGAGCAGTTCTTC
>once|TRBJ1-2|NA|TRBV30
CAWSHIQGSVNYGYTF
TGTGCCTGGAGTCATATACAGGGATCGGTCAACTATGGCTACACCTTC
>few|TRBJ1-6|NA|TRBV27
CASSLYADYNSPLHF
TGTGCCAGCAGTTTATATGCAGACTATAATTCACCCCTCCACTTT
>NA|TRBJ1-2|TRBD1|TRBV6-6
CASSQARGRLVDGYTF
TGTGCCAGCAGTCAAGCCAGGGGGCGATTGGTCGATGGCTACACCTTC
>few|TRBJ1-5|NA|TRBV4-1
CASSQDQGTHQPQHF
TGCGCCAGCAGCCAAGACCAGGGAACACATCAGCCCCAGCATTTT
>NA|TRBJ2-2|NA|TRBV28
CASRSAQMNTGELFF
TGTGCCAGCAGGTCCGCACAGATGAACACCGGGGAGCTGTTTTTT
>NA|TRBJ1-6|NA|TRBV5-4
CASSGTIGGTDSPLHF
TGTGCCAGCAGCGGTACTATCGGGGGAACGGATTCACCCCTCCACTTT
>NA|TRBJ1-3|NA|TRBV7-2
CASSASPGGLTIYF
TGTGCCAGCAGCGCATCTCCTGGAGGACTCACCATATATTTT
>NA|TRBJ1-3|NA|TRBV19
CASSAGQPSGNTIYF
TGTGCCAGTAGTGCCGGACAGCCGTCTGGAAACACCATATATTTT
>few|TRBJ1-5|NA|TRBV7-2
CASSTTTDSPNQPQHF
TGTGCCAGCAGCACAACGACGGACAGTCCCAATCAGCCCCAGCATTTT
>NA|TRBJ1-1|TRBD1|TRBV30
CAWRTGEGTEAFF
TGTGCCTGGCGGACAGGGGAGGGCACTGAAGCTTTCTTT
>NA|TRBJ1-1|NA|TRBV6-1
CASSEQGSNTEAFF
TGTGCCAGCAGTGAACAGGGGTCGAACACTGAAGCTTTCTTT
>NA|TRBJ2-7|NA|TRBV9
CASSVAAGAHEQYF
TGTGCCAGCAGCGTAGCTGCAGGGGCCCACGAGCAGTACTTC
>NA|TRBJ1-2|NA|TRBV7-2
CASSSNMVDGYTF
TGTGCCAGCAGTTCGAACATGGTCGATGGCTACACCTTC
>NA|TRBJ1-6|NA|TRBV25-1
CASSAVSTGWGSPLHF
TGTGCCAGCAGTGCCGTCTCGACAGGTTGGGGTTCACCCCTCCACTTT
>NA|TRBJ1-6|TRBD1|TRBV7-8
CASSTRQGVDSPLHF
TGTGCCAGCAGCACCCGACAGGGTGTTGATTCACCCCTCCACTTT
>NA|TRBJ2-3|NA|TRBV15
CATSARAGPADTQYF
TGTGCCACCAGCGCGCGGGCGGGCCCGGCAGATACGCAGTATTTT
>NA|TRBJ1-3|NA|TRBV6-5
CASSYRGSSGNTIYF
TGTGCCAGCAGTTACCGGGGGAGCTCTGGAAACACCATATATTTT
>NA|TRBJ1-3|TRBD1|TRBV6-5
CASRTGSGNTIYF
TGTGCCAGCCGGACAGGCTCGGGAAACACCATATATTTT
>once|TRBJ1-6|NA|TRBV9
CASSPNAGISNSPLHF
TGTGCCAGCAGCCCCAATGCGGGGATAAGTAATTCACCCCTCCACTTT
>NA|TRBJ2-1|TRBD2|TRBV2
CASSDHPGLAGGPDEQFF
TGTGCCAGCAGTGACCATCCGGGACTAGCGGGAGGGCCCGATGAGCAGTTCTTC
>NA|TRBJ1-4|TRBD1|TRBV6-1
CASSDPGGSENEKLFF
TGTGCCAGCAGTGATCCAGGGGGCTCCGAAAATGAAAAACTGTTTTTT
>NA|TRBJ1-1|NA|TRBV6-2/TRBV6-3
CASSSFRGLGGTEAFF
TGTGCCAGCAGTTCCTTCAGAGGACTGGGGGGCACTGAAGCTTTCTTT